This TCR beta chain stems from a study of CD8+ T cells in alopecia areata. Overall study context: Tofacitinib ran 6 to 18 months, followed by 6 months off drug.

As for this clone: Its antigen is still unknown.

The CDR3 is 14 amino acids. Germline V CDR1 and CDR2: SQVTM, ANQGSEA. Trimming removed 4 bases at V and 0 bases at J, with 10 bases between. TCR sequencing used cDNA made by reverse transcription of extracted RNA. Some clones are missing from TCRdb's copy, which holds only in-frame ones; the method was immunoSEQ multiplex PCR. The repertoire has 200,000 or so clones, 58% of them found once; the top ten carry about 5.1%. Study findings and constraints: Lesional scalp, especially alopecia totalis/universalis, showed higher clonality than normal scalp. In scalp and blood, many expanded lesional clones persisted during tofacitinib.

Treatment: oral pan-JAK inhibitor, 5-10 mg twice daily. Alopecia areata patients gave lesional scalp punch biopsies and peripheral blood samples. Sequences were derived from CD4+ T cells sorted from blood, sampled at week 24, from a patient treated with tofacitinib. The TCR was taken from a human donor with alopecia areata. The chain is built from TRBV29-1 and TRBJ2-4, with D possibly matching TRBD1 (6 bases). The CDR3 nucleotides are TGCAGCGTTGCGGGACACCTAGCCAAAAACATTCAGTACTTC. Its protein product is CSVAGHLAKNIQYF.